This is a list of T cell receptor beta chains from one sample in a study of cytomegalovirus exposure and HLA in healthy donors. Produced via immunoSEQ multiplex PCR; TCRdb's table is partial and in-frame only. The sample lists about 61,000 clones, about 89% occurring once. Sample: PBMCs. The receptors stem from a young man in good health and CMV-seropositive. CDR3s leave out the opening cysteine and the closing phenylalanine or tryptophan. Size is stated for part of the rows, as once, few or many counts, or as a class when the clone is expanded.

. | TRBJ1-1 | 16 | TRBV19 | ASSIRSSKGQRNTEAF
. | TRBJ2-7 | 13 | TRBV28 | ASSRGGTGTHEQY
. | TRBJ2-5 | 11 | TRBV7-9 | ASSPTDKETQY
. | TRBJ2-1 | 14 | TRBV5-1 | ASSLEDYPPYNEQF
. | TRBJ2-6 | 17 | TRBV5-1 | ASSYYKPDSLSGANVLT
. | TRBJ2-1 | 11 | TRBV6-5 | ASSQGQANEQF
. | TRBJ1-2 | 13 | TRBV4-2 | ASSQDRGQSYGYT
once | TRBJ1-1 | 10 | TRBV29-1 | SVAGRNTEAF
. | TRBJ1-6 | 13 | TRBV6-1 | ASSETSSYNSPLH
once | TRBJ2-1 | 13 | TRBV28 | ASNERETGYNEQF
. | TRBJ1-5 | 12 | TRBV15 | ATSSTRSNQPQH
. | TRBJ2-3 | 13 | TRBV7-2 | ASGEAGGSTDTQY
. | TRBJ2-3 | 9 | TRBV29-1 | SVRGGDTQY
. | TRBJ2-7 | 13 | TRBV19 | ASSISDRSSYEQY